The rows below give T cell receptor beta chains drawn from one sample of a study of blood T cell repertoires in COVID-19. Sequencing used immunoSEQ multiplex PCR; TCRdb keeps in-frame clones, though not all of them. The profile shows about 260,000 clones, about 83% of them singletons. The sample was PBMCs or T cells enriched from blood (not recorded which). The source of these receptors is a woman aged 50 to 60 who had recovered from COVID-19. CDR3s include the opening cysteine and the closing phenylalanine or tryptophan. The D gene is left open where the match is weak. Size values are once, few and many counts, or a class for expanded clones, and some rows have none.

TRBJ2-7 | TRBV4-3 | TRBD2 | NA | TGCGCCAGCAGCCAGGGGACTAGCGGTTTCTCCTACGAGCAGTACTTC | CASSQGTSGFSYEQYF
TRBJ1-2 | TRBV7-2 | NA | NA | TGTGCCAGCAGCTTATACACCTATGGCTACACCTTC | CASSLYTYGYTF
TRBJ2-3 | TRBV7-3 | NA | NA | TGTGCCAGCAGCTTACTCGGCGGGGGCACAGATACGCAGTATTTT | CASSLLGGGTDTQYF
TRBJ1-1 | TRBV4-3 | TRBD1 | NA | TGCGCCAGCAGCCAATCTGGCAGGGGGAGTATGAACACTGAAGCTTTCTTT | CASSQSGRGSMNTEAFF
TRBJ2-5 | TRBV6-5 | NA | once | TGTGCCAGCAGTTACTCGGTCCTGGGCGAGACCCAGTACTTC | CASSYSVLGETQYF
TRBJ2-7 | TRBV7-8 | NA | NA | TGTGCCAGCAGCTTAGGCGGCGCCAACTCCTACGAGCAGTACTTC | CASSLGGANSYEQYF
TRBJ2-5 | TRBV9 | NA | NA | TGTGCCAGCAGCGTAGCTACGGGGAGTGAGACCCAGTACTTC | CASSVATGSETQYF
TRBJ2-5 | TRBV11-2 | NA | once | TGTGCCAGCAGCCCATGGGGAGAGAGGGAGACCCAGTACTTC | CASSPWGERETQYF
TRBJ2-7 | TRBV6-2/TRBV6-3 | NA | NA | TGTGCCAGCAGTTACCGGGGGGCTCGTTACGAGCAGTACTTC | CASSYRGARYEQYF
TRBJ2-3 | TRBV5-1 | NA | NA | TGCGCCAGCAGCTTGGCTGGGGCCGGAGATACGCAGTATTTT | CASSLAGAGDTQYF
TRBJ2-5 | TRBV28 | NA | NA | TGTGCCAGCAAAAGTACAGGGTTCCAAGAGACCCAGTACTTC | CASKSTGFQETQYF
TRBJ2-7 | TRBV19 | TRBD2 | NA | TGTGCCTCCCAGTCGGGAGGGAGCGAGCAGTACTTC | CASQSGGSEQYF
TRBJ2-1 | TRBV5-4 | NA | once | TGTGCCAGCAGCTCAAAACCGACTAGTTCCAATGAGCAGTTCTTC | CASSSKPTSSNEQFF
TRBJ1-5 | TRBV6-5 | NA | NA | TGTGCCAGCGGAACAGGGAATCAGCCCCAGCATTTT | CASGTGNQPQHF
TRBJ2-1 | TRBV10-2 | NA | NA | TGCGCCAGCAGCTCCGCGACTGATGAGCAGTTCTTC | CASSSATDEQFF
TRBJ2-7 | TRBV19 | NA | NA | TGTGCCAGTAGGATGACAGGTTTCCTCTCCTACGAGCAGTACTTC | CASRMTGFLSYEQYF
TRBJ2-6 | TRBV19 | TRBD2 | NA | TGTGCCAGTAACAGCGGTCTAGCGGCCAATCCCCACGTCCTGACTTTC | CASNSGLAANPHVLTF
TRBJ2-6 | TRBV30 | TRBD1 | many | TGTGCCTGGACCCGCGCAGGGGGCTCTGGGGCCAACGTCCTGACTTTC | CAWTRAGGSGANVLTF
TRBJ2-3 | TRBV27 | NA | NA | TGTGCCAGCGAGAGCCCCGGGGGTACGCAGTATTTT | CASESPGGTQYF
TRBJ2-7 | TRBV19 | TRBD1 | NA | TGTGCCAGCAGGACAGGGAATCTCCACGAGCAGTACTTC | CASRTGNLHEQYF
TRBJ1-4 | TRBV4-3 | NA | few | TGCGCCAGCAGCCAAGATTACAGCTCAACTAATGAAAAACTGTTTTTT | CASSQDYSSTNEKLFF
TRBJ1-1 | TRBV7-2 | NA | NA | TGTGCCAGCAGCCCCACCTTCCGAGAGTACAGGAGTGAAGCTTTCTTT | CASSPTFREYRSEAFF
TRBJ2-5 | TRBV7-2 | TRBD2 | once | TGTGCCAGCAGCTGGGGAGGGCCCCCAGAGACCCAGTACTTC | CASSWGGPPETQYF
TRBJ2-1 | TRBV5-1 | NA | NA | TGCGCCAGCAGCTTGGCACAGACCTACAATGAGCAGTTCTTC | CASSLAQTYNEQFF
TRBJ1-6 | TRBV6-2/TRBV6-3 | NA | NA | TGTGCCAGCAGTTCGGGGGACGGGTCACATTCACCCCTCCACTTT | CASSSGDGSHSPLHF
TRBJ2-5 | TRBV7-9 | TRBD2 | NA | TGTGCCAGCAGCTTGACTAGCGGGGGGACCATGTACTTC | CASSLTSGGTMYF
TRBJ1-3 | TRBV18 | NA | NA | TGTGCCAGCTCACCTTCCAGGGCCATGGACACCATATATTTT | CASSPSRAMDTIYF
TRBJ2-1 | TRBV30 | TRBD2 | NA | TGTGCCTGGAGTCTAACCCTGACTAGCGGCTCCTACAATGAGCAGTTCTTC | CAWSLTLTSGSYNEQFF
TRBJ2-1 | TRBV4-3 | TRBD1 | NA | TGCGCCAGCAGTTCACGGGACAGCGGACCCCGACGGGTGCAGTTCTTC | CASSSRDSGPRRVQFF
TRBJ2-7 | TRBV18 | NA | NA | TGTGCCAGCTCTCAACAGGGAAACTACGAGCAGTACTTC | CASSQQGNYEQYF
TRBJ2-1 | TRBV27 | TRBD2 | NA | TGTGCCAGCAGTCATATCCGGACTAGCGGGAGTATTGGGGAGCAGTTCTTC | CASSHIRTSGSIGEQFF
TRBJ2-3 | TRBV7-3 | TRBD1 | NA | TGTGCCAGCAGCTCCGGACAGGGGGGTCCGGGTGATACGCAGTATTTT | CASSSGQGGPGDTQYF
TRBJ2-1 | TRBV7-3 | NA | NA | TGTGCCAGCAGCCTCACAGCTGTCAATGAGCAGTTCTTC | CASSLTAVNEQFF
TRBJ2-3 | TRBV5-1 | NA | NA | TGCGCCAGCAGCTTGGCGGCGCGGGCATTCACAGATACGCAGTATTTT | CASSLAARAFTDTQYF
TRBJ2-1 | TRBV19 | NA | NA | TGTGCCAGTAGTATAGACTCGAGCTCCTACAATGAGCAGTTCTTC | CASSIDSSSYNEQFF
TRBJ1-1 | TRBV10-2 | NA | NA | TGCGCCAGCAGTCAGCAGGGTTACACTGAAGCTTTCTTT | CASSQQGYTEAFF
TRBJ1-1 | TRBV13 | NA | NA | TGTGCCAGCAGCACAAGACGTCTAGGGAACACTGAAGCTTTCTTT | CASSTRRLGNTEAFF
TRBJ2-6 | TRBV12-3/TRBV12-4 | NA | NA | TGTGCCAGCTACTCACCTCCGGGGTCCGTCCTGACTTTC | CASYSPPGSVLTF
TRBJ2-7 | TRBV7-9 | TRBD1 | NA | TGTGCCAGCAGCTTAATGGCCACAGGGGCAGGGGAGCAGTACTTC | CASSLMATGAGEQYF
TRBJ2-3 | TRBV18 | NA | once | TGTGCCAGCTCACCACGGCGAGCCGCGGGCCCAGATACGCAGTATTTT | CASSPRRAAGPDTQYF
TRBJ2-1 | TRBV27 | TRBD1 | once | TGTGCCAGCAGTTCGGCGGGGACAGGGGTTAATGAGCAGTTCTTC | CASSSAGTGVNEQFF
TRBJ1-3 | TRBV6-2/TRBV6-3 | NA | few | TGTGCCAGCAGTTACTCTCCGGACAGTGCAGGAAACACCATATATTTT | CASSYSPDSAGNTIYF
TRBJ1-2 | TRBV27 | NA | NA | TGTGCCAGCAGCGCAACCGGGTCTAACTATGGCTACACCTTC | CASSATGSNYGYTF
TRBJ2-7 | TRBV18 | TRBD2 | NA | TGTGCCAGCTCACCACAGGGGGGTTTTCTAGCGGGAGTCTCCGAGCAGTACTTC | CASSPQGGFLAGVSEQYF
TRBJ1-5 | TRBV18 | TRBD1 | NA | TGTGCCAGCTCACCGCAGGGGGGTAATCAGCCCCAGCATTTT | CASSPQGGNQPQHF
TRBJ1-5 | TRBV15 | NA | NA | TGTGCCACCAGCAGAGATCCGGGGATCAATCAGCCCCAGCATTTT | CATSRDPGINQPQHF
TRBJ2-3 | TRBV12-3/TRBV12-4 | NA | few | TGTGCCAGCAGCCGGACAGATACGCAGTATTTT | CASSRTDTQYF
TRBJ2-3 | TRBV18 | TRBD1 | NA | TGTGCCAGCTCACCACCTAGAGGGACAGAGAGCACAGATACGCAGTATTTT | CASSPPRGTESTDTQYF
TRBJ2-2 | TRBV10-2 | NA | NA | TGCGCCAGCAGTGCTACGGGGTGGGGCGGGGAGCTGTTTTTT | CASSATGWGGELFF
TRBJ2-3 | TRBV2 | NA | NA | TGTGCCAGCAGCAAGACTAGTTCTACAGATACGCAGTATTTT | CASSKTSSTDTQYF
TRBJ1-1 | TRBV29-1 | NA | NA | TGCAGCGTTGACGAGGGAGCTTTCTTT | CSVDEGAFF
TRBJ2-6 | TRBV11-2 | TRBD2 | NA | TGTGCCAGCAGCTTTAACGTCGGGGCGGGAGGAGCTGGGGCCAACGTCCTGACTTTC | CASSFNVGAGGAGANVLTF
TRBJ1-1 | TRBV7-3 | TRBD1 | NA | TGTGCCAGCAGCCCCGGACAGGGAAACACTGAAGCTTTCTTT | CASSPGQGNTEAFF
TRBJ2-7 | TRBV7-8 | NA | few | TGTGCCAGCAGCAATGACAGGATTCGCACCTACGAGCAGTACTTC | CASSNDRIRTYEQYF
TRBJ1-2 | TRBV4-3 | NA | NA | TGCGCCAGCAGCCAGATAAGGGGGTACGGTGGCTACACCTTC | CASSQIRGYGGYTF